The 15 T cell receptor beta chains below come from one sample, sequenced in a study of PD-L1 blockade in urothelial cancer. Time point given: pretreatment peripheral blood. TCRdb's table, derived via immunoSEQ multiplex PCR, lists solely in-frame clones and lacks some. Of around 43,000 clones in the sample, over 75% were seen once. The sample was PBMCs, taken around atezolizumab (anti-PD-L1) treatment. These receptors came from a donor over 35 with urothelial cancer.

This chain links TRBV9 with TRBJ2-1; no clear D. Trimming shortened V by 0 bases and J by 1 base, and 2 bases separated the two germline ends. The CDR3 runs 13 residues. The germline V gene has CDR1 SGDLS and CDR2 YYNGEE. As DNA, the CDR3 is TGTGCCAGCAGCGTAGCATCCTACAATGAGCAGTTCTTC. It specifies CASSVASYNEQFF.

For the CDR3, the DNA is TGTGCCAGCAGCCCCCTCCCGGGGGGCACCGGGGAGCTGTTTTTT. Amino acid sequence: CASSPLPGGTGELFF. The rearrangement uses TRBV7-2 and TRBJ2-2, with TRBD2 matching over 7 bases. CDR1 is SGHTA and CDR2 is FQGNSA in the germline V gene. V lost 5 bases and J lost 4; bases outside the gene matches: 7. This CDR3 region has 15 residues.

The rearrangement uses TRBV9 and TRBJ2-6, with D uncertain. The length of the CDR3 is 14 residues. In germline, CDR1 is SGDLS, CDR2 YYNGEE. V was shortened by 4 bases and J by 4 bases, with 9 bases between the two germline ends. CDR3 nucleotides: TGTGCCAGCAGCCCCCGGGTGGGGGCCAACGTCCTGACTTTC. Translated: CASSPRVGANVLTF.

The V and J genes are TRBV5-4 and TRBJ2-7; 7 bases are a match to TRBD1. The CDR3 runs to 16 residues. Trimming took 2 bases from V and 0 from J; bases not matched to a gene: 8. From germline, CDR1 is SGHNT and CDR2 YYREEE (reference sequence). This chain's CDR3 is CASSFRGQSVSYEQYF. CDR3 nucleotide sequence: TGTGCCAGCAGCTTCCGGGGACAGTCAGTCTCCTACGAGCAGTACTTC.

The chain uses TRBV7-6 and TRBJ2-3; perhaps TRBD2 as D (5 bases). The CDR3 has 14 residues. CDR1 SGHVS and CDR2 FNYEAQ come from the germline V gene. With 1 base removed from V and 5 bases from J, the gap between germline ends came to 10 bases. The CDR3: CASSLEHRGDTQYF. In DNA, the CDR3 is TGTGCCAGCAGCTTAGAACACCGGGGAGATACGCAGTATTTT.

V gene TRBV11-2 combines with J gene TRBJ1-3; D is unclear. This CDR3 region has 16 residues. Germline V CDR1 and CDR2: SGHAT, FQNNGV. V was clipped by 1 base and J by 0 bases, with 10 bases between them. CDR3 amino acids: CASSLAAGNSGNTIYF. The DNA for the CDR3 is TGTGCCAGCAGCTTAGCCGCGGGAAACTCTGGAAACACCATATATTTT.

This chain connects TRBV7-8 to TRBJ1-2; D is perhaps TRBD1 (5 bases). Per the germline V gene, CDR1 is SGHVS and CDR2 is FQNEAQ. This CDR3 is built from 12 residues. V was shortened by 2 bases and J by 7 bases, with 8 bases between the two germline ends. In DNA, the CDR3 is TGTGCCAGCAGCTTACAAGGGGTTGGCTACACCTTC. As protein: CASSLQGVGYTF.

The chain has TRBV11-3 and TRBJ2-7; TRBD2 is a possible D gene (6 bases). The CDR3 is 15 residues long. Germline lookup yields CDR1 SGHNT and CDR2 YENEEA. The V end was cut by 8 bases, the J end by 0 bases, with 17 bases between. CDR3 sequence: CASRRSAGSSYEQYF. CDR3 bases: TGTGCCAGCCGCAGGTCGGCGGGGAGCTCCTACGAGCAGTACTTC.

V gene TRBV7-9 combines with J gene TRBJ2-7, with D perhaps matching TRBD2 (6 bases). Deletions cut 3 bases from V and 3 bases from J, with 12 bases between. From germline, CDR1 is SEHNR and CDR2 FQNEAQ (reference sequence). The CDR3 has 14 residues. The CDR3 nucleotides are TGTGCCAGCAGCTTTGGGGGGTCCCACTACGAGCAGTACTTC. Residues: CASSFGGSHYEQYF.

The genes are TRBV5-4 and TRBJ2-3, with D perhaps matching TRBD2 (7 bases). This CDR3 region has 18 residues. V lost 0 bases, J lost 1 base, and 18 bases lay in between. Germline V gives CDR1 SGHNT, CDR2 YYREEE (reference sequence). CDR3 nucleotides: TGTGCCAGCAGCTTGGGTGGATCGTGGGAGGGGGGCACAGATACGCAGTATTTT. The encoded protein is CASSLGGSWEGGTDTQYF. Using reference TRBV5-4 and TRBJ2-3 for the parts outside the CDR3, the full variable domain is ETGVTQSPTHLIKTRGQQVTLRCSSQSGHNTVSWYQQALGQGPQFIFQYYREEENGRGNFPPRFSGLQFPNYSSELNVNALELDDSALYLCASSLGGSWEGGTDTQYFGPGTRLTVL.

The V and J genes are TRBV6-1 and TRBJ2-5; TRBD2 agrees at 10 bases. V was pared by 9 bases and J by 5 bases, with 9 bases of the junction left unmatched. This CDR3 has 14 residues. CDR1 and CDR2 from the germline V gene are MNHNS and SASEGT. The CDR3 sequence: CASGASGSGETQYF. The CDR3 DNA reads TGTGCCAGTGGGGCTAGCGGGAGTGGGGAGACCCAGTACTTC.

This chain links TRBV5-6 with TRBJ1-1, with D uncertain. Germline V gene sequence: CDR1 SGHDT, CDR2 YYEEEE. This CDR3 is built from 12 residues. V lost 0 bases, J lost 11 bases, and 11 bases lay in between. The CDR3 is CASSLAGAGAFF. CDR3 DNA sequence: TGTGCCAGCAGCTTGGCCGGCGCGGGGGCTTTCTTT.

CDR3 sequence reads: CASSHTSGRGPTDTQYF. The CDR3 DNA is TGTGCCAGCAGCCATACTAGCGGGAGAGGGCCCACAGATACGCAGTATTTT. The genes are TRBV14 and TRBJ2-3; 11 bases are shared with TRBD2. The germline CDR1 and CDR2 sequences are SGHDN and FVKESK. The CDR3 loop spans 17 amino acids. The V gene end was trimmed by 3 bases and the J gene end by 2 bases; junction bases not matched to a gene: 7.

A few counts support this clone. This chain uses TRBV27 with TRBJ2-1; TRBD2 agrees at 8 bases. V was clipped by 10 bases and J by 5 bases; unmatched bases: 10. The CDR3 runs to 14 residues. CDR1 is MNHEY and CDR2 is SMNVEV in the germline V gene (reference sequence). CDR3 in DNA: TGTGCCACCCAAATTAGCGGGGCCAACAATGAGCAGTTCTTC. Protein sequence: CATQISGANNEQFF.

The chain links TRBV4-2 to TRBJ2-5, with D possibly TRBD2 on 5 matching bases. The CDR3 loop spans 15 amino acids. Trimming removed 4 bases at V and 5 bases at J, with 17 bases between. CDR1 is LGHNA, CDR2 YNFKEQ, per germline. CDR3 sequence (DNA): TGTGCCAGCAGCCTGATGCTAGAGGGCTCGGAGACCCAGTACTTC. This translates into CASSLMLEGSETQYF.